The 4 T cell receptor beta chains in this list originate from one sample, sequenced in a study of immune evolution from preneoplasia to lung adenocarcinoma. Clones were read by immunoSEQ multiplex PCR, and TCRdb kept only the in-frame ones, dropping some. The data contain some 9,000 clones, nearly 80% of them singletons. Sequences were obtained from FFPE lung adenocarcinoma in situ tissue. These receptors were collected from a person older than 75 with lung adenocarcinoma.

The V call is TRBV11-3, the J call TRBJ2-7; 7 bases are shared with TRBD2. CDR1 and CDR2 (germline): SGHNT, YENEEA. The J segment lost 6 bases and the V segment lost 4 bases, leaving 6 bases of the junction unmatched. The CDR3 runs to 13 residues. CDR3 loop: CASSSLGGTEQYF. The CDR3 DNA sequence: TGTGCCAGCAGCTCCCTGGGGGGGACCGAGCAGTACTTC.

The genes are TRBV4-3 and TRBJ1-5; maybe TRBD1 (6 bases). Trimming pared 1 base from V and 7 bases from J, leaving 14 bases between. This CDR3 is 15 amino acids long. Germline V gene data show CDR1 as LGHNA and CDR2 as YSLEER. CDR3 in amino acids: CASSQVWGASQPQHF. Here the CDR3 DNA reads TGCGCCAGCAGCCAAGTTTGGGGGGCATCACAGCCCCAGCATTTT.

CDR3 coding DNA: TGTGCCAGCAGTGAGTCCTCGGGGGTTAACTATGGCTACACCTTC. It translates to CASSESSGVNYGYTF. The chain carries TRBV28 and TRBJ1-2; D might be TRBD1 (5 bases). Per the germline V gene, CDR1 is MDHEN and CDR2 is SYDVKM. The CDR3 has 15 residues. V lost 5 bases to trimming and J lost 1 base, with 14 bases between them.

V and J are TRBV29-1 and TRBJ2-7, with D perhaps matching TRBD1 (5 bases). The ends were cut back, 4 bases at V and 1 base at J, with 8 bases in the middle. CDR1 is SQVTM, CDR2 ANQGSEA, per germline. This CDR3 comprises 12 residues. The CDR3: CSVVSGSYEQYF. CDR3 DNA sequence: TGCAGCGTTGTATCAGGGTCCTACGAGCAGTACTTC.